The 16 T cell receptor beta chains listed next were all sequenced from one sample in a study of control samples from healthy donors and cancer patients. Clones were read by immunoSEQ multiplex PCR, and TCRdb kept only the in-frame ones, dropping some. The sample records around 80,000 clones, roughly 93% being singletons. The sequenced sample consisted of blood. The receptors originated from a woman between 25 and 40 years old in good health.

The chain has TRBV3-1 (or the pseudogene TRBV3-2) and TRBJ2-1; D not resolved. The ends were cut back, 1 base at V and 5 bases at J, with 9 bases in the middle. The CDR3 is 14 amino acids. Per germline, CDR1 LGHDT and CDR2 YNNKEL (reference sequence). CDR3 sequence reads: CASSQAIRHNEQFF. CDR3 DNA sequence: TGTGCCAGCAGCCAAGCTATCCGACACAATGAGCAGTTCTTC.

Written as DNA, the CDR3 is TGCGCCAGCAGCTTGGGATTCGGCAGGGGAGAGACCCAGTACTTC. Its protein is CASSLGFGRGETQYF. J is TRBJ2-5 and V is TRBV5-1; D may be TRBD1 (6 bases). The CDR3 is 15 residues long. Deletions cut 0 bases from V and 4 bases from J, with 13 bases between. Germline V lookup: CDR1 SGHRS, CDR2 YFSETQ.

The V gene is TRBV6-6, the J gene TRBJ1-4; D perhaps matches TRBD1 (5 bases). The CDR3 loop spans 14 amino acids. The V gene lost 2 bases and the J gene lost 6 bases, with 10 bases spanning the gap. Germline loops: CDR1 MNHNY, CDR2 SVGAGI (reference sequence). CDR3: CASSYAGVDEKLFF. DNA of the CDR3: TGTGCCAGCAGTTACGCGGGGGTGGATGAAAAACTGTTTTTT.

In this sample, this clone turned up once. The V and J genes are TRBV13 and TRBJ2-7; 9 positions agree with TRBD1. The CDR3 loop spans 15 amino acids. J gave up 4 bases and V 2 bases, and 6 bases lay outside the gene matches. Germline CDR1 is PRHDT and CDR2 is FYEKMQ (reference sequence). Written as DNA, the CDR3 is TGTGCCAGCAGCTTACGAGGACAGGGGAGGTACGAGCAGTACTTC. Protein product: CASSLRGQGRYEQYF. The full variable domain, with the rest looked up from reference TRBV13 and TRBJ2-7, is AAGVIQSPRHLIKEKRETATLKCYPIPRHDTVYWYQQGPGQDPQFLISFYEKMQSDKGSIPDRFSAQQFSDYHSELNMSSLELGDSALYFCASSLRGQGRYEQYFGPGTRLTVT.

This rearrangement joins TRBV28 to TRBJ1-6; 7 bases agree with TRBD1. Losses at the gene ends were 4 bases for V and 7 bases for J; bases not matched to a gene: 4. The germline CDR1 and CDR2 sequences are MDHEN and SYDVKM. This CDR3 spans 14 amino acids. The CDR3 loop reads CASSSDRLNSPLHF. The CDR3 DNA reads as TGTGCCAGCAGTTCGGACAGGTTAAATTCACCCCTCCACTTT.

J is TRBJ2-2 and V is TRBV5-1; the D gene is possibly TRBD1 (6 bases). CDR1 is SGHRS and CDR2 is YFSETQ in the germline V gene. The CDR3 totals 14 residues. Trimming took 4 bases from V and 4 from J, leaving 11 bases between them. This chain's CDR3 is CASSPGQSTGELFF. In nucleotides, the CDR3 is TGCGCCAGCAGCCCCGGACAGAGCACCGGGGAGCTGTTTTTT.

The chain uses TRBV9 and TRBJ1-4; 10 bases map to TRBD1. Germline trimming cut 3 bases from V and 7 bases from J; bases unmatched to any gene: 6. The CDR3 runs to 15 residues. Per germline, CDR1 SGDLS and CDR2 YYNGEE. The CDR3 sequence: CASSARQGAGEKLFF. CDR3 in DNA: TGTGCCAGCAGCGCAAGACAGGGGGCGGGTGAAAAACTGTTTTTT.

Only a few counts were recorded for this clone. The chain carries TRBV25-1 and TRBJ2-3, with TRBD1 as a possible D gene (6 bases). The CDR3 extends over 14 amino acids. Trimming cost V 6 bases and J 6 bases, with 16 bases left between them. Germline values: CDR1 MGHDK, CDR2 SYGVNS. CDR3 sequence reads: CASRGTRGMDTQYF. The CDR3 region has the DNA TGTGCCAGCAGGGGGACAAGGGGAATGGATACGCAGTATTTT.

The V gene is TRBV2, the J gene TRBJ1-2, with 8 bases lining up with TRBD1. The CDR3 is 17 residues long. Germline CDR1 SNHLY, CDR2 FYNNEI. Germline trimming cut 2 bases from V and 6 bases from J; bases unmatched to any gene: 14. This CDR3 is CASSESLNPGQVDGYTF. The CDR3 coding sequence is TGTGCCAGCAGTGAAAGTCTAAACCCGGGACAGGTCGATGGCTACACCTTC.

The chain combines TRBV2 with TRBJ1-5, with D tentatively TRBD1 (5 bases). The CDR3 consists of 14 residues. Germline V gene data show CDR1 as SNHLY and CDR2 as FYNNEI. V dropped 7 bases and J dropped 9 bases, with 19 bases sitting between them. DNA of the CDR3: TGTGCCAGCACCCCGTCGGGGCCAAAGCGGCCCCAGCATTTT. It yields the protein CASTPSGPKRPQHF.

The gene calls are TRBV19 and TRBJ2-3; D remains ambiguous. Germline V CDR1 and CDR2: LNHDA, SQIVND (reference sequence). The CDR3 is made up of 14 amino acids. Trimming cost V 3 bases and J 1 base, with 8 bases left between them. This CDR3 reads CASSIRGGTDTQYF. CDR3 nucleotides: TGTGCCAGTAGTATCCGAGGAGGCACAGATACGCAGTATTTT.

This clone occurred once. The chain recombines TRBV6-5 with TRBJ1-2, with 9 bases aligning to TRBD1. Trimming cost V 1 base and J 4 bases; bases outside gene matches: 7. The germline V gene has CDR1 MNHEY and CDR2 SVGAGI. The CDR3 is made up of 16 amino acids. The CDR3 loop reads CASSYLGDREGYGYTF. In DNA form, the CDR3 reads TGTGCCAGCAGTTACTTGGGGGACAGGGAAGGCTATGGCTACACCTTC.

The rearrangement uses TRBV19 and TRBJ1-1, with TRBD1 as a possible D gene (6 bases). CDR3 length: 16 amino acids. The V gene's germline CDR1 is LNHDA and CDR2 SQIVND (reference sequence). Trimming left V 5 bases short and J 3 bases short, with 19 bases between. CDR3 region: CASSVTWTAEDTEAFF. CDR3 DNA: TGTGCCAGTAGTGTAACCTGGACAGCGGAGGACACTGAAGCTTTCTTT. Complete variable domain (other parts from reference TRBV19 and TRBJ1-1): DGGITQSPKYLFRKEGQNVTLSCEQNLNHDAMYWYRQDPGQGLRLIYYSQIVNDFQKGDIAEGYSVSREKKESFPLTVTSAQKNPTAFYLCASSVTWTAEDTEAFFGQGTRLTVV.

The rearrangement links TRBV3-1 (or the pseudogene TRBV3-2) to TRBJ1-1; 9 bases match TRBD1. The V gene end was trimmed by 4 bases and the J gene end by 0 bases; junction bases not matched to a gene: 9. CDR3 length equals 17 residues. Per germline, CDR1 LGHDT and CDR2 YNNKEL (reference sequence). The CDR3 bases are TGTGCCAGCAGCCCCTCAGGACAGGGGAAAATGAACACTGAAGCTTTCTTT. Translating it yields CASSPSGQGKMNTEAFF.

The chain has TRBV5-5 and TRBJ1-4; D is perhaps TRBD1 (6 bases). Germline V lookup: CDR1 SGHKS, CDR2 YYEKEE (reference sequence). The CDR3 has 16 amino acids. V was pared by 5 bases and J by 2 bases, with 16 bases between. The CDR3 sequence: CASRPLTGTTNEKLFF. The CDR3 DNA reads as TGTGCCAGCAGACCGCTTACAGGGACGACTAATGAAAAACTGTTTTTT.

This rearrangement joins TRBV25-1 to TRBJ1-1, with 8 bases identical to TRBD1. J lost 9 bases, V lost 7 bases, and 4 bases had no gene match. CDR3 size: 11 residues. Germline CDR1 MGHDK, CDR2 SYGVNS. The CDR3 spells CASIRQGKAFF. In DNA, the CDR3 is TGTGCCAGCATCCGACAGGGGAAAGCTTTCTTT.